This T cell receptor (beta chain) was recovered during a study of T-cell memory formation after mild COVID-19 (dated by TCRdb to about 2021). About the study as a whole: TCR sequence clusters from the two donors were largely donor specific. Longitudinal TCRalpha and TCRbeta repertoire sequencing tracked T-cell clones expanding and contracting after mild COVID-19 in a couple of donors. Two young, previously healthy adult volunteers, one female and one male, were included in the cohort.

Ficoll-Paque density gradient centrifugation was the method used to isolate PBMCs. The CDR3 runs 16 residues from the cysteine to the phenylalanine. Only the CDR3 region is kept as DNA, spanning 48 bases read in frame from base 1. V lost 2 bases and J lost 4 bases, and the count of bases not matched to a germline gene is 9. CDR1 is given as DFQATT and CDR2 as SNEGSKA, both from the germline V gene (reference sequence). On this clonotype: Its antigen is currently not known. No base quality information exists; no much larger clone differs at one position.

The paper's findings and limits, for the study overall: Some responding clones were detected in pre-infection memory, which suggested that pre-existing cross-reactive memory T cells had joined the SARS-CoV-2 response. From day 15 to 85, contracting clones showed balanced CD4/CD8 phenotypes, whereas a second wave of clones that expanded from day 15 to 37 leaned towards CD4+. The second-wave clones that peaked on day 37 were not confirmed to be SARS-CoV-2 specific. The study covered only two mild cases, and larger cohorts including severe cases with pre-infection samples were considered necessary. Contracting CD4+ clones appeared mostly in the CM and EM memory subsets, whereas CD8+ clones were enriched in EMRA.

The instrument was an Illumina NovaSeq 6000. TCRalpha and TCRbeta cDNA libraries were built by 5'RACE with constant-segment primers, adding sample barcodes and unique molecular identifiers. Trizol reagent was used to extract RNA from every sample. The libraries were amplified in two PCR steps, and the second step added a second sample barcode and Illumina TruSeq adapters. Libraries were sequenced on an Illumina NovaSeq with 2 x 150 bp paired-end reads. The authors' pipeline ran thus. With migec v1.2.7, reads were demultiplexed and then collapsed into UMI-guided consensus sequences. Using mixcr v2.1.11, UMI consensuses were aligned to TRA and TRB V and J templates and then assembled into clonotypes. Clonotypes were classified as expanded or contracted when called significant by both edgeR and NoisET, with noise models trained on biological replicates. edgeR calls used a false discovery rate-adjusted p below 0.01 and a log2 fold-change threshold of 1. As an exploratory analysis of dynamics, PCA with hierarchical clustering was applied to max-normalized trajectories of the 1000 most abundant clonotypes. Separately sequenced CD4+ and CD8+ repertoires were used to assign the CD4 or CD8 phenotype of responding clones. Through fastp at Q25 and MiXCR, TCRdb rebuilt clones from the public reads, retaining in-frame beta chains. All rows with the same CDR3 protein become a single entry with the most common DNA and genes. The V and J calls were determined by TCRdb, not by the authors. The sample contains roughly 190,000 distinct CDR3 sequences, 25% to 35% of them found a single time. About an eighth of the sample lies in the top ten.

Sequenced material: PBMCs or a T cell subset sorted from them (not recorded which). Here the chain combines TRBV20-1 and TRBJ2-2, and 8 junction bases match TRBD2. The receptor's source is an adult woman who had mild COVID-19 (a few samples of this study predate the infection). The sample titles of this study are shuffled in the database, so cell type and time point are left out; the donor was told from shared clones. CDR3 protein: CSARRKREMGTGELFF. The bases are TGCAGTGCTAGAAGGAAGCGGGAGATGGGCACCGGGGAGCTGTTTTTT.